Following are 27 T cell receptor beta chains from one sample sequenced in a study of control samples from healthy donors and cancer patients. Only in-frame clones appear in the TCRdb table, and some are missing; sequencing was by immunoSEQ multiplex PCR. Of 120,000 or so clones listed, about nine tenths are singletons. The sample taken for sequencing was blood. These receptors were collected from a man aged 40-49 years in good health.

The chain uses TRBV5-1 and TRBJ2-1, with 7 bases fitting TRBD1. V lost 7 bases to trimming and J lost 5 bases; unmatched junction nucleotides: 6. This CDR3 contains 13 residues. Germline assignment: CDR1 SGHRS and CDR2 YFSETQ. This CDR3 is CASGTASDNEQFF. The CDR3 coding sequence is TGCGCCAGCGGGACAGCTTCGGACAATGAGCAGTTCTTC.

The CDR3 nucleotides are TGTGCCAGCAGTGCCTTTCGGACAGGGGGTCTCACTGAAGCTTTCTTT. Its translation is CASSAFRTGGLTEAFF. The chain couples TRBV3-1 (or the pseudogene TRBV3-2) to TRBJ1-1; TRBD1 matches 10 bases. CDR1 is LGHDT, CDR2 YNNKEL, per germline (reference sequence). The trim removed 6 bases at V and 4 bases at J, leaving 11 bases unmatched. The CDR3 totals 16 residues.

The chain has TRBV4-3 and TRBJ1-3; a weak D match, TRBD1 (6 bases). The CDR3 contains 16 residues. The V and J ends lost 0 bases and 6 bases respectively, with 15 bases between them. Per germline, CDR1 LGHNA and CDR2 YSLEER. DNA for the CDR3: TGCGCCAGCAGCCAAGATAGAACAGGGTCGGCAAACACCATATATTTT. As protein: CASSQDRTGSANTIYF.

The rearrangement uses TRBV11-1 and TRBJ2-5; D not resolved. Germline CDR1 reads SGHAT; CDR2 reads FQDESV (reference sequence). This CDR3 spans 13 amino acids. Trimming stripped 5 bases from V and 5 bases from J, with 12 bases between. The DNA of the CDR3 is TGTGCCAGCAGCCCCTCGCGCGAGGAGACCCAGTACTTC. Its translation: CASSPSREETQYF.

CDR3: CASSLGDRREKLFF. The CDR3 DNA is TGTGCCAGCAGCTTAGGGGACAGGCGTGAAAAACTGTTTTTT. The V gene is TRBV7-9, the J gene TRBJ1-4, with 8 positions matching TRBD1. J lost 7 bases, V lost 1 base, and 2 bases had no gene match. This CDR3 is built from 14 residues. The germline V gene has CDR1 SEHNR and CDR2 FQNEAQ (reference sequence).

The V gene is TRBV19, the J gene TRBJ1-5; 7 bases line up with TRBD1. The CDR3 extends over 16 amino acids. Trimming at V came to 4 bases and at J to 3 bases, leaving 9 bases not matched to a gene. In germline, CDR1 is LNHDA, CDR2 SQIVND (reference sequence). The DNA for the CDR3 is TGTGCCAGTAGTAGGGGTAAGGGACAGTTCAATCAGCCCCAGCATTTT. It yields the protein CASSRGKGQFNQPQHF.

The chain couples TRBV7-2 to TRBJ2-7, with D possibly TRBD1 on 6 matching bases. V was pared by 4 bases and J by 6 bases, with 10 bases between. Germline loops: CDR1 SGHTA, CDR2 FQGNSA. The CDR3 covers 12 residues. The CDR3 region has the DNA TGTGCCAGCAGCTCCAGGGGAAGCGAGCAGTACTTC. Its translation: CASSSRGSEQYF.

CDR3 sequence: CASSVQGGNTEAFF. The DNA of the CDR3 is TGTGCCAGCAGCGTACAGGGTGGGAACACTGAAGCTTTCTTT. V usage is TRBV7-3 and J usage is TRBJ1-1; D is possibly TRBD1 (6 bases). The germline V and J ends were trimmed by 5 bases and 1 base, with 11 bases remaining between them. The CDR3 has 14 amino acids. Germline CDR1 and CDR2: SGHTA and FQGTGA.

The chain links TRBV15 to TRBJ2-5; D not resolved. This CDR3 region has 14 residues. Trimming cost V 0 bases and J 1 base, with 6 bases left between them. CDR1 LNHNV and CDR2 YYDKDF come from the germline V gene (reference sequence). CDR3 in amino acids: CATSRDAAQETQYF. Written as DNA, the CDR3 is TGTGCCACCAGCAGAGATGCGGCCCAAGAGACCCAGTACTTC.

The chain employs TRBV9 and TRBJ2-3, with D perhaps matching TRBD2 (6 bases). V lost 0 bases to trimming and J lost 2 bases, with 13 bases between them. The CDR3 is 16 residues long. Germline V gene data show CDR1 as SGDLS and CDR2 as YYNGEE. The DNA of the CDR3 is TGTGCCAGCAGCGTAGACGGAGGGGCAGTCACAGATACGCAGTATTTT. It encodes CASSVDGGAVTDTQYF.

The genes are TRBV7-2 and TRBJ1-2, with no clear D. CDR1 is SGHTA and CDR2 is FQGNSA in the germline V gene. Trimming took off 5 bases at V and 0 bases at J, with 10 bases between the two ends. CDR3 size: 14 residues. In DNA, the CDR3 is TGTGCCAGCAGCCCCCTATACCCTAACTATGGCTACACCTTC. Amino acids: CASSPLYPNYGYTF.

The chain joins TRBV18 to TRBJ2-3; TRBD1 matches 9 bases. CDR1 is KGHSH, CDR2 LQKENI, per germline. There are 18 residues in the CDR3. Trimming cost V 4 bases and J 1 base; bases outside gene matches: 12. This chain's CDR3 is CASSLLLTGTGRTDTQYF. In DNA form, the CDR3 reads TGTGCCAGCTCACTACTTCTAACCGGGACAGGGCGCACAGATACGCAGTATTTT.

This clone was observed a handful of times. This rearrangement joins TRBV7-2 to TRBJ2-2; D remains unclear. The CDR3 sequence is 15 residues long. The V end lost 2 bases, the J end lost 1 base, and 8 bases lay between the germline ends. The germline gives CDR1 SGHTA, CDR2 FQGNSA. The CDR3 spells CASSLIPGNTGELFF. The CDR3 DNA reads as TGTGCCAGCAGCTTAATTCCCGGGAACACCGGGGAGCTGTTTTTT.

The CDR3 nucleotides are TGCAGCGTTGGCACCGGGACAGGGTTAACCGGGGAGCTGTTTTTT. This sequence encodes CSVGTGTGLTGELFF. The chain is built from TRBV29-1 and TRBJ2-2, with TRBD1 identical over 9 bases. CDR1 and CDR2 (germline): SQVTM, ANQGSEA. The V segment lost 4 bases and the J segment 5 bases; nucleotides outside the gene matches: 8. The CDR3 covers 15 residues.

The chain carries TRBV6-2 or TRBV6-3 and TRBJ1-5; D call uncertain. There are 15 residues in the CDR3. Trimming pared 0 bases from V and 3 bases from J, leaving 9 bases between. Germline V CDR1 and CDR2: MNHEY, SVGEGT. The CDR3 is CASSYSLAYNQPQHF. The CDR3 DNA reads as TGTGCCAGCAGTTACTCCCTAGCCTACAATCAGCCCCAGCATTTT.

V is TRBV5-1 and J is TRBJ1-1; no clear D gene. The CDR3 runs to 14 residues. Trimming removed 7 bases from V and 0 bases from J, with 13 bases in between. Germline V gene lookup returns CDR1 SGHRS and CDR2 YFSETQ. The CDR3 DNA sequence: TGCGCCAGCGGCCAAGGTGCCCTGAACACTGAAGCTTTCTTT. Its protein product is CASGQGALNTEAFF.

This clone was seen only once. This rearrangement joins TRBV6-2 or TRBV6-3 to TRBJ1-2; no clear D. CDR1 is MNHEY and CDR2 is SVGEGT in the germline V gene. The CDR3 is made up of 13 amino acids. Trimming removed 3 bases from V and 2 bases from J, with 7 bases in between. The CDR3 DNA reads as TGTGCCAGCAGTTATAGGGAAAACTATGGCTACACCTTC. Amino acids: CASSYRENYGYTF.

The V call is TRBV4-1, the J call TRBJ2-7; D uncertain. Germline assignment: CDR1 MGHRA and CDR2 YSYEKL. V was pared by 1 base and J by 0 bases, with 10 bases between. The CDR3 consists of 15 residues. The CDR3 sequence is CASSQGVLSSYEQYF. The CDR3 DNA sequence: TGCGCCAGCAGCCAAGGGGTATTAAGCTCCTACGAGCAGTACTTC.

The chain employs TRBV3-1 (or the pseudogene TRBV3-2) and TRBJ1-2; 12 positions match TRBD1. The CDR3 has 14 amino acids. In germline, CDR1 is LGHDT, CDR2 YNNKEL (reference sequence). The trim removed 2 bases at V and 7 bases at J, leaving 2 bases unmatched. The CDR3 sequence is CASSQPGQGAGYTF. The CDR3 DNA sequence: TGTGCCAGCAGCCAACCGGGACAGGGGGCTGGCTACACCTTC.

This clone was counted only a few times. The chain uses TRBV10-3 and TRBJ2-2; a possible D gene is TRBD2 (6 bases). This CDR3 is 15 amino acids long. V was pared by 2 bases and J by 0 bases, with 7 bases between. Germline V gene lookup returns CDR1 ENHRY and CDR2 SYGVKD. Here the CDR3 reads CAISEGGSNTGELFF. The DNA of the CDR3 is TGTGCCATCAGTGAGGGGGGGTCGAACACCGGGGAGCTGTTTTTT.

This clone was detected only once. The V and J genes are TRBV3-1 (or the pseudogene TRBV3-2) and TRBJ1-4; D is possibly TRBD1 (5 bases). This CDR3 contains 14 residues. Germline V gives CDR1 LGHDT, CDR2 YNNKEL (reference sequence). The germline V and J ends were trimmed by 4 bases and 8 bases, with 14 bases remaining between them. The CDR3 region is CASSPRGAGEKLFF. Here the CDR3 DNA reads TGTGCCAGCAGCCCTAGGGGCGCGGGAGAAAAACTGTTTTTT.

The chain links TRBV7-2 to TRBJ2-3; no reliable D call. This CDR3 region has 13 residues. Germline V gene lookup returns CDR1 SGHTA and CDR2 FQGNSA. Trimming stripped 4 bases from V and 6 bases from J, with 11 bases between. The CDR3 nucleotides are TGTGCCAGCAGCTCAATCGACCCTGATACGCAGTATTTT. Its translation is CASSSIDPDTQYF.

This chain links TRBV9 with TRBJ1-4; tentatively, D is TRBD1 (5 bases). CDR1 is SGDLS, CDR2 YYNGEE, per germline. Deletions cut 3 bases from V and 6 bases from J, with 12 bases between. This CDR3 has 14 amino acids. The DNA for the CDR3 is TGTGCCAGCAGCGGGGGCCCGGGGGATGAAAAACTGTTTTTT. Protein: CASSGGPGDEKLFF. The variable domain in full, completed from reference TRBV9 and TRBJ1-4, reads DSGVTQTPKHLITATGQRVTLRCSPRSGDLSVYWYQQSLDQGLQFLIQYYNGEERAKGNILERFSAQQFPDLHSELNLSSLELGDSALYFCASSGGPGDEKLFFGSGTQLSVL.

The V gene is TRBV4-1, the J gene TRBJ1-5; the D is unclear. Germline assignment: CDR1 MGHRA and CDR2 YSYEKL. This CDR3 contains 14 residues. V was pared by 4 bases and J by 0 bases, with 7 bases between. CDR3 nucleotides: TGCGCCAGCAGCCGTGAGGATAGCAATCAGCCCCAGCATTTT. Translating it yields CASSREDSNQPQHF.

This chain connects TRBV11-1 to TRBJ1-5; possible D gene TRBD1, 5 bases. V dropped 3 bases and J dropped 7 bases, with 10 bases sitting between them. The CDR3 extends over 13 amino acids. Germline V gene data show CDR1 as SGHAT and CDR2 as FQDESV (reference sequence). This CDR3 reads CASSLEKGQPQHF. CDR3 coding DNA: TGTGCCAGCAGCTTGGAGAAGGGGCAGCCCCAGCATTTT.

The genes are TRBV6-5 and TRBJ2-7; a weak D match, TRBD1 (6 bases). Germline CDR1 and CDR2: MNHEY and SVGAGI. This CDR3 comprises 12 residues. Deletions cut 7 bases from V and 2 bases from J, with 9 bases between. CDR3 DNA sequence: TGTGCCAGCACGAGGGACACCTACGAGCAGTACTTC. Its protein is CASTRDTYEQYF.

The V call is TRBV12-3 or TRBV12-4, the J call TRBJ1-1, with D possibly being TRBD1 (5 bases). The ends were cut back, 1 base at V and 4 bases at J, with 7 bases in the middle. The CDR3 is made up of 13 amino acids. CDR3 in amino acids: CASSLGGITEAFF. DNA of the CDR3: TGTGCCAGCAGTTTAGGGGGGATCACTGAAGCTTTCTTT.